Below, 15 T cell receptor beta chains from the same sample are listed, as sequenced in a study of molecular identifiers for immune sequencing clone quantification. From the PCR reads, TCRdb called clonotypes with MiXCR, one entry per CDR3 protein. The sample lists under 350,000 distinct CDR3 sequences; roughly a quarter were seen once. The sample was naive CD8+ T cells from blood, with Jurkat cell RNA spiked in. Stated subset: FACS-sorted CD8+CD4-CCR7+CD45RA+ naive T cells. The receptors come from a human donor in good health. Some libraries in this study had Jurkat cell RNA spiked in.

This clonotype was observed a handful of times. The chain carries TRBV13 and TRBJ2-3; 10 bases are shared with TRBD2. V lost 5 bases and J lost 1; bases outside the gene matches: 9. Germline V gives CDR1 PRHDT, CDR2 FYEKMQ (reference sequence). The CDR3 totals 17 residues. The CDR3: CASSLSLAGVGTDTQYF. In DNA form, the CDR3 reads TGTGCCAGCAGCCTCTCGCTAGCGGGGGTGGGCACAGATACGCAGTATTTT.

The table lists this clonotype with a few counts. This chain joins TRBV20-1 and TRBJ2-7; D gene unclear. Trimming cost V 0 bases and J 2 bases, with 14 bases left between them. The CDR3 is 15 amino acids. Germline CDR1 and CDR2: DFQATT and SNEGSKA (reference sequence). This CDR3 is CSAREGKGFAYEQYF. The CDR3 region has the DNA TGCAGTGCTAGAGAAGGCAAAGGCTTCGCCTACGAGCAGTACTTC.

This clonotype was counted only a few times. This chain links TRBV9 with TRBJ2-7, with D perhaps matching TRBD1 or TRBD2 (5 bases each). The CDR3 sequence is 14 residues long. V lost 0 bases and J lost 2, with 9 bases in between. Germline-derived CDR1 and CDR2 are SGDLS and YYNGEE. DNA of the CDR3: TGTGCCAGCAGCGTAGATGTGGGGGCCTACGAGCAGTACTTC. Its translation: CASSVDVGAYEQYF.

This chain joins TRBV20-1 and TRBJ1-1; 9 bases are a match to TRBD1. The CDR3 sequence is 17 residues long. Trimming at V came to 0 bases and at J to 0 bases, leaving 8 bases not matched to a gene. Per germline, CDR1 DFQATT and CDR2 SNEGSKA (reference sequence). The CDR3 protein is CSARDELDRGMNTEAFF. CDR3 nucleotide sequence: TGCAGTGCTAGAGATGAGTTGGACAGGGGCATGAACACTGAAGCTTTCTTT.

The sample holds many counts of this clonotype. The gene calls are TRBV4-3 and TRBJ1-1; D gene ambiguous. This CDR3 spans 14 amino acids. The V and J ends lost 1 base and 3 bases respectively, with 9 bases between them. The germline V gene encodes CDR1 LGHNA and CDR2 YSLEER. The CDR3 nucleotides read TGCGCCAGCAGCCAAGTTTTTGGGTACACTGAAGCTTTCTTT. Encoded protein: CASSQVFGYTEAFF.

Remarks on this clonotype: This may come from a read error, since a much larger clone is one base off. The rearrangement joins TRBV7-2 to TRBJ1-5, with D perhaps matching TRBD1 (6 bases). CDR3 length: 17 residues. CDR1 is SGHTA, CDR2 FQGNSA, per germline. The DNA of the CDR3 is TGTGCCTGCAGCTTAGTTCCCGGGGGGCAGGGCAATCAGCCCCAGCATTTT. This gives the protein CACSLVPGGQGNQPQHF.

CDR3 nucleotides: TGCGCCAGCAGCCAAGAGGGGACTAGCGGGACCGGCACAGATACGCAGTATTTT. Translating it yields CASSQEGTSGTGTDTQYF. J is TRBJ2-3 and V is TRBV4-1; TRBD2 matches at 13 bases. Losses at the gene ends were 0 bases for V and 1 base for J; bases not matched to a gene: 4. The CDR3 spans 18 residues. CDR1 and CDR2 from the germline V gene are MGHRA and YSYEKL.

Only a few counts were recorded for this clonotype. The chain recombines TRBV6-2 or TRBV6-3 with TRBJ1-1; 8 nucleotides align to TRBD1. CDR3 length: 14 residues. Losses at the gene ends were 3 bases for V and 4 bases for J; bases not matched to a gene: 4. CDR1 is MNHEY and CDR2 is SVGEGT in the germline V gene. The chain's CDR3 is CASSYDRGGTEAFF. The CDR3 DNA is TGTGCCAGCAGTTATGACAGGGGTGGCACTGAAGCTTTCTTT.

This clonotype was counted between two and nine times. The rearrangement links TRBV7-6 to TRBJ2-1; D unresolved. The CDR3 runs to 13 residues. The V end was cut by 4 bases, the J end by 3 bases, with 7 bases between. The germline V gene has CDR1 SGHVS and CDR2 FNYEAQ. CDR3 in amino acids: CASSYNSYNEQFF. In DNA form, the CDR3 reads TGTGCCAGCAGCTATAACAGCTACAATGAGCAGTTCTTC.

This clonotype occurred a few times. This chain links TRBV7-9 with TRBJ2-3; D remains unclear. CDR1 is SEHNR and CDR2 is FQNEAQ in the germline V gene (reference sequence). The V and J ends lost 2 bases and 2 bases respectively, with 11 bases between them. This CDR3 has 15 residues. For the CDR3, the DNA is TGTGCCAGCAGCTTACTGCTGGGGAACACAGATACGCAGTATTTT. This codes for CASSLLLGNTDTQYF.

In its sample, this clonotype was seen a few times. CDR3 nucleotides: TGTGCCAGCAGTTACGGCTACAGCACAGATACGCAGTATTTT. Its protein product is CASSYGYSTDTQYF. The chain joins TRBV6-6 to TRBJ2-3; D is unclear. CDR3 length: 14 residues. V lost 2 bases, J lost 0 bases, and 6 bases lay in between. Germline CDR1 and CDR2: MNHNY and SVGAGI (reference sequence).

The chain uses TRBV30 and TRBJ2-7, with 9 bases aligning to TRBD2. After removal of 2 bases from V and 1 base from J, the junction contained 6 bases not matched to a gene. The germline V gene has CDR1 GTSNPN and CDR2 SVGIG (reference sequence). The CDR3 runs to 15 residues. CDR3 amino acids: CAWSSLAGPSYEQYF. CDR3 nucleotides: TGTGCCTGGAGTAGCCTAGCGGGACCTTCCTACGAGCAGTACTTC.

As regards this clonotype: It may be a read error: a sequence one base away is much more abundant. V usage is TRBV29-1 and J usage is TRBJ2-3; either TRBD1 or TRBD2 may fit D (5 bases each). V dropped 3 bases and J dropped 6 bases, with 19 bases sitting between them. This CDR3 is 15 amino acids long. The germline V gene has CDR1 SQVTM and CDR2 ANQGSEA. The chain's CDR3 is CSVDSGARKWDTQYF. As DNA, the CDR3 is TGCAGCGTTGATTCCGGGGCTAGGAAATGGGATACGCAGTATTTT.

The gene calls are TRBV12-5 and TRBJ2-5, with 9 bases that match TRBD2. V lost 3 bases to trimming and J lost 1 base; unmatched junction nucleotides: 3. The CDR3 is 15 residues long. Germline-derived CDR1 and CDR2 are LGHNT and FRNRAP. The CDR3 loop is CASGFLAGSQETQYF. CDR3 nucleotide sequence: TGTGCTAGTGGTTTTCTAGCGGGGTCCCAAGAGACCCAGTACTTC.

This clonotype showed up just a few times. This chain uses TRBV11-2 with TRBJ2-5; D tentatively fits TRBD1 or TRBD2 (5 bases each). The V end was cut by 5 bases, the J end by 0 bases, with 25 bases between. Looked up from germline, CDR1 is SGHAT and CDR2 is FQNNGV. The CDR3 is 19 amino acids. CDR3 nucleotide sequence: TGTGCCAGCAGCAGACGTGCCGGGACCCTCAACCACAACCAAGAGACCCAGTACTTC. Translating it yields CASSRRAGTLNHNQETQYF.